This TCR beta chain comes out of a study of regulatory T cells in long-lasting Graves disease. Study findings and constraints: Between persistent patients, a few thousand public clonotypes were shared, exceeding the 800 to 1,000 shared between new patients.

A note on this clonotype: Its antigen remains unidentified. This may be a read error: a much more frequent sequence differs by one nucleotide.

Time point here: persistent/refractory GD, antithyroid drugs over 5 years with positive TRAb. PBMC-derived RNA was used for the TCR library. Arm-PCR of CDR3 regions and iRepertoire HTBI primers were the basis on which TCR beta libraries were built. TCRdb ran MiXCR on the multiplex PCR reads and lists one entry per CDR3 protein. The table lists about 470,000 distinct CDR3 sequences, under 25% of them singletons. The sequenced sample was peripheral blood mononuclear cells (PBMCs), obtained when the disease was refractory, from a patient treated with antithyroid drugs. This receptor was identified in a female donor with Graves disease.

The CDR3 is CASSPPQGETQYF. Here the CDR3 DNA reads TGTGCCAGCAGCCCGCCGCAGGGGGAGACCCAGTACTTC. The chain recombines TRBV28 with TRBJ2-5, with D possibly TRBD1 on 6 matching bases. The V gene's germline CDR1 is MDHEN and CDR2 SYDVKM. This CDR3 spans 13 amino acids. Trimming removed 6 bases at V and 5 bases at J, with 13 bases between.